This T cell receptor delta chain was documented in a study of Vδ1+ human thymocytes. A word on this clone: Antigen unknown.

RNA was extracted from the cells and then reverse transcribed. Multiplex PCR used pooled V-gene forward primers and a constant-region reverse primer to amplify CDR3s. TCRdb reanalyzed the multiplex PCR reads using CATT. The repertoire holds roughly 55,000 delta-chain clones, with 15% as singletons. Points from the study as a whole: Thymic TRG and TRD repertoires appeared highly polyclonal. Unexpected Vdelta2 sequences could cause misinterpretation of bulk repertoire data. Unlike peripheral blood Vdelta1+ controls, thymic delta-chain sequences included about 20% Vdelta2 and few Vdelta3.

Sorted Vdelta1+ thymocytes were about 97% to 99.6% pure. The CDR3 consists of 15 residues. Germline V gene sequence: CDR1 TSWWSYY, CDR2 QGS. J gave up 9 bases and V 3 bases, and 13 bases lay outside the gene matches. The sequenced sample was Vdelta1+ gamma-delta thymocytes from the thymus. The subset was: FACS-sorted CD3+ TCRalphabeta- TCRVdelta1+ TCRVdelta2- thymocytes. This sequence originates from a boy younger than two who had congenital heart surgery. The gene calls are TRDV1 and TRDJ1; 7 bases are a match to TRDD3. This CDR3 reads CALGDPRWGTSQLIF. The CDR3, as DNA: TGTGCTCTTGGGGACCCCCGATGGGGGACCTCCCAACTCATCTTT.